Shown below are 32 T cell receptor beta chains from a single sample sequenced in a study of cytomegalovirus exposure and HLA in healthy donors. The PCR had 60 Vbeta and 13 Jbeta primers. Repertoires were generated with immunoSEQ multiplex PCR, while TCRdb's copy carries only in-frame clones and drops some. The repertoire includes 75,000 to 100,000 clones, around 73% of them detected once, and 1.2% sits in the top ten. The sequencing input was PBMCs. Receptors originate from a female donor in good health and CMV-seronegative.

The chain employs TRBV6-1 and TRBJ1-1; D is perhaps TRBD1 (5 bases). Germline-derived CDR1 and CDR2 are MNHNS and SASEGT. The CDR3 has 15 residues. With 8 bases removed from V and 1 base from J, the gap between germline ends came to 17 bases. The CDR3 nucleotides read TGTGCCAGCGGGCGGGACTACAGCCCGAACACTGAAGCTTTCTTT. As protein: CASGRDYSPNTEAFF.

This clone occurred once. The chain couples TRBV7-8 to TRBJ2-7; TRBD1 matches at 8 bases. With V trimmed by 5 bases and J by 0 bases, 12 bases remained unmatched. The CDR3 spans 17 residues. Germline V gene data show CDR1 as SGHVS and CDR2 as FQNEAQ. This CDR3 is CASSPVGGTGNSYEQYF. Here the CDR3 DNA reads TGTGCCAGCAGCCCAGTCGGAGGGACAGGTAACTCCTACGAGCAGTACTTC.

CDR3 DNA sequence: TGTGCCAGCTCAACCGGACTAGCGGTGAACACCGGGGAGCTGTTTTTT. Translating it yields CASSTGLAVNTGELFF. The J gene is TRBJ2-2, the V gene TRBV18; 10 nucleotides agree with TRBD2. CDR1 KGHSH and CDR2 LQKENI come from the germline V gene. Trimming removed 5 bases from V and 1 base from J; junction bases left unmatched: 4. The CDR3 runs to 16 residues.

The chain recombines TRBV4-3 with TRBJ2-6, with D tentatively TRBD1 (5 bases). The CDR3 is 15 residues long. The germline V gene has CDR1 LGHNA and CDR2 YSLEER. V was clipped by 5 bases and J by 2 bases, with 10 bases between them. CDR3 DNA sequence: TGCGCCAGCAGCTCAGACAGTGCTGGGGCCAACGTCCTGACTTTC. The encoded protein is CASSSDSAGANVLTF.

The CDR3 protein is CASSSTTGGNEKLFF. CDR3 sequence (DNA): TGTGCCAGCAGCTCCACAACAGGGGGCAATGAAAAACTGTTTTTT. This rearrangement joins TRBV6-5 to TRBJ1-4, with 9 bases identical to TRBD1. V was pared by 6 bases and J by 5 bases, with 7 bases of the junction left unmatched. The CDR3 is 15 residues long. CDR1 is MNHEY and CDR2 is SVGAGI in the germline V gene.

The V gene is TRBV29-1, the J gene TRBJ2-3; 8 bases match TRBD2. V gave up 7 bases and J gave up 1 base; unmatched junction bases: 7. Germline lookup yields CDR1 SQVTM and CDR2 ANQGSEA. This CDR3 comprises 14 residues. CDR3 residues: CSAGGGMGTDTQYF. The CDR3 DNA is TGCAGCGCGGGAGGGGGGATGGGCACAGATACGCAGTATTTT.

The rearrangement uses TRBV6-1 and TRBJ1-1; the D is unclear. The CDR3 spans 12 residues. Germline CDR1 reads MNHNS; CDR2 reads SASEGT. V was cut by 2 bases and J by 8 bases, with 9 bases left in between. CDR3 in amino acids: CASSERTGEAFF. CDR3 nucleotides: TGTGCCAGCAGTGAAAGAACGGGAGAAGCTTTCTTT.

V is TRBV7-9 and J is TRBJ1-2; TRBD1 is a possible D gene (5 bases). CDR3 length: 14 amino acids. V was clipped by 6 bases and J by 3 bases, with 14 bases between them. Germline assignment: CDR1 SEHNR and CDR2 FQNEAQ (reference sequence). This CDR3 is CASSPGGGDYGYTF. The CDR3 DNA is TGTGCCAGCAGTCCTGGGGGAGGGGACTATGGCTACACCTTC.

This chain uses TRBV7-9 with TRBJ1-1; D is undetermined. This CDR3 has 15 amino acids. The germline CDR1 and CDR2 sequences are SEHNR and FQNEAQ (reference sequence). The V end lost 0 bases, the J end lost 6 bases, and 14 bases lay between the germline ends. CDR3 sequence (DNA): TGTGCCAGCAGCTTAGCGCGGGGAGCTGCCCCTGAAGCTTTCTTT. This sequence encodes CASSLARGAAPEAFF. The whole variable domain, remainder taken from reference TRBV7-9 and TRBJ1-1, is DTGVSQNPRHKITKRGQNVTFRCDPISEHNRLYWYRQTLGQGPEFLTYFQNEAQLEKSRLLSDRFSAERPKGSFSTLEIQRTEQGDSAMYLCASSLARGAAPEAFFGQGTRLTVV.

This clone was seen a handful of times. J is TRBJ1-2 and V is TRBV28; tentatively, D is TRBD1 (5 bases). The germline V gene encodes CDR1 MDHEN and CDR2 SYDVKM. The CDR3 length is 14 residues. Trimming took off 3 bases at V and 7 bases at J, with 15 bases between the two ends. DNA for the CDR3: TGTGCCAGCAGTTTCGGGGGGGACTTTGGTGGCTACACCTTC. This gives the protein CASSFGGDFGGYTF.

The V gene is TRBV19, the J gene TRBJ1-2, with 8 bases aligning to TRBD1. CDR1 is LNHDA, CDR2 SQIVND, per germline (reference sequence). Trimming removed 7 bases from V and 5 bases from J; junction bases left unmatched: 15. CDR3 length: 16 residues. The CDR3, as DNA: TGTGCCAGTATTCTCTCTCCTCCGGACAGGGAGTATGGCTACACCTTC. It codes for CASILSPPDREYGYTF.

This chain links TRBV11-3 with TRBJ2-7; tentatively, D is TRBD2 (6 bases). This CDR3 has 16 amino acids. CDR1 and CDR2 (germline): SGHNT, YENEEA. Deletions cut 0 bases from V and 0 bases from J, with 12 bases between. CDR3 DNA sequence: TGTGCCAGCAGCTTAGAGGAGGGGTTTCTCTCCTACGAGCAGTACTTC. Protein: CASSLEEGFLSYEQYF.

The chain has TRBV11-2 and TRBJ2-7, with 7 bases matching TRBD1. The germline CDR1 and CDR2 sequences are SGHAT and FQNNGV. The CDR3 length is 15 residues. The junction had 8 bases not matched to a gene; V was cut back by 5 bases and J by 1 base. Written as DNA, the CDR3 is TGTGCCAGCAGCGCGGACAGGTTAACTTCCTACGAGCAGTACTTC. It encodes CASSADRLTSYEQYF.

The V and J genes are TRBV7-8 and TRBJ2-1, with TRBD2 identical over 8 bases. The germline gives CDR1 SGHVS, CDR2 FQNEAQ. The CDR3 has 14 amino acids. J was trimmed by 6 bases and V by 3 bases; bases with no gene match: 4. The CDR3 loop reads CASSFGLAVNEQFF. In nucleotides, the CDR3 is TGTGCCAGCAGCTTCGGACTAGCTGTCAATGAGCAGTTCTTC.

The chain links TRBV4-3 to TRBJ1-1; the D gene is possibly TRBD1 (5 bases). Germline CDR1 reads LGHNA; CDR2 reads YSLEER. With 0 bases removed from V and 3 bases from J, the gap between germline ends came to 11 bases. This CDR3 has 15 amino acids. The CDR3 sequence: CASSQEEGRDTEAFF. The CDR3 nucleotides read TGCGCCAGCAGCCAAGAGGAGGGGAGGGACACTGAAGCTTTCTTT.

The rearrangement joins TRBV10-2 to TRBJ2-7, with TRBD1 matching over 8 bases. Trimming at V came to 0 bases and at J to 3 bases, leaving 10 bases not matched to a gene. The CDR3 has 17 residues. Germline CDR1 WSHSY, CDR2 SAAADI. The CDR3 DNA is TGCGCCAGCAGTGAGTCGGGTACAGGGGGAGTGTTCTACGAGCAGTACTTC. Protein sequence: CASSESGTGGVFYEQYF.

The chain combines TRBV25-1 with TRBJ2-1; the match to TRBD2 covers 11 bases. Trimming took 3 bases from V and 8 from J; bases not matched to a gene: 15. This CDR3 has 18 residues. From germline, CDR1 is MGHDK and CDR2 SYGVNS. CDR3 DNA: TGTGCCAGCAGTGATCTGGGTAGCGGGAGGGCCGGAACGGATGAGCAGTTCTTC. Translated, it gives CASSDLGSGRAGTDEQFF.

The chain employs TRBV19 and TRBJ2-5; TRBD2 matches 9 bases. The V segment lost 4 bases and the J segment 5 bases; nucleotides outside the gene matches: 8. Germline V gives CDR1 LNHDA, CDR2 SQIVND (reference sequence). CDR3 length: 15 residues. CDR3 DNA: TGTGCCAGTAGTAAGGGCGGGGGGGCCTTGGAGACCCAGTACTTC. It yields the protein CASSKGGGALETQYF. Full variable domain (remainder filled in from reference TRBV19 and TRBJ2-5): DGGITQSPKYLFRKEGQNVTLSCEQNLNHDAMYWYRQDPGQGLRLIYYSQIVNDFQKGDIAEGYSVSREKKESFPLTVTSAQKNPTAFYLCASSKGGGALETQYFGPGTRLLVL.

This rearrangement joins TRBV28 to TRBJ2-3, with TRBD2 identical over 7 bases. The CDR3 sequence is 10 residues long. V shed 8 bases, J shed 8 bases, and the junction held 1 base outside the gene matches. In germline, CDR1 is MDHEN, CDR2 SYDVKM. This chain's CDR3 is CASRGGTQYF. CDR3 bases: TGTGCCAGCCGCGGGGGTACGCAGTATTTT.

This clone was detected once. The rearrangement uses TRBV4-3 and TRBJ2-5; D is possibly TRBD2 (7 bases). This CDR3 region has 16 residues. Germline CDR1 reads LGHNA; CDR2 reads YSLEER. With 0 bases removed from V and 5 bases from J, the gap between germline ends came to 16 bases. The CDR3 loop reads CASSQEMSRGRETQYF. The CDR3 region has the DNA TGCGCCAGCAGCCAAGAGATGTCGCGGGGGCGGGAGACCCAGTACTTC.

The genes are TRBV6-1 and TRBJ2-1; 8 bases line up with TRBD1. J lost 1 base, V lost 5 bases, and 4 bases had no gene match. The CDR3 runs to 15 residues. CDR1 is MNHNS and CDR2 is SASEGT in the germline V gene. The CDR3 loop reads CASSLTGASYNEQFF. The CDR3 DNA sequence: TGTGCCAGCAGTCTGACAGGGGCGTCCTACAATGAGCAGTTCTTC.

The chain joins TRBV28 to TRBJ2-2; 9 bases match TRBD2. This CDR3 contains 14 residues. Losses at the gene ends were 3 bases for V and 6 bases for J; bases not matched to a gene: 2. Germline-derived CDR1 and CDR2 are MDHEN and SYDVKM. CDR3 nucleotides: TGTGCCAGCAGTTTCGCGGGAGGGCCCGGGGAGCTGTTTTTT. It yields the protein CASSFAGGPGELFF.

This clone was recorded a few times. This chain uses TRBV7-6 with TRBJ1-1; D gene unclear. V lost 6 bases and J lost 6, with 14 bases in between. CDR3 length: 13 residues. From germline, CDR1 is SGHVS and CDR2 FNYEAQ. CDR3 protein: CASRSGGSPEAFF. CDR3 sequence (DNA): TGTGCCAGCAGATCTGGAGGCTCCCCTGAAGCTTTCTTT.

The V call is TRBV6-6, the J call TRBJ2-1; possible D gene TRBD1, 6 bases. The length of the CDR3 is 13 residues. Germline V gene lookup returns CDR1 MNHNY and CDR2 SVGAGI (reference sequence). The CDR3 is CTSGTMKSNEQFF. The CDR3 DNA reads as TGTACGTCCGGGACAATGAAGTCCAATGAGCAGTTCTTC.

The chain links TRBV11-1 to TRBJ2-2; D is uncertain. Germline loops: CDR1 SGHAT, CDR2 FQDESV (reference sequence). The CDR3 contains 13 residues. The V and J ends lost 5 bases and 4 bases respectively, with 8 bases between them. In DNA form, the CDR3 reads TGTGCCAGCAGCCCGTCGGTCACCGGGGAGCTGTTTTTT. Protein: CASSPSVTGELFF.

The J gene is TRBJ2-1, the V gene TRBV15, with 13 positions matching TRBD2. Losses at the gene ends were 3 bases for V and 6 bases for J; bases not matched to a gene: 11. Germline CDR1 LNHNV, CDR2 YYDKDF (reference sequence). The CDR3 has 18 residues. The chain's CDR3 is CATSREPGLAGVGNEQFF. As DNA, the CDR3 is TGTGCCACCAGCAGGGAACCCGGACTAGCGGGAGTTGGCAATGAGCAGTTCTTC.

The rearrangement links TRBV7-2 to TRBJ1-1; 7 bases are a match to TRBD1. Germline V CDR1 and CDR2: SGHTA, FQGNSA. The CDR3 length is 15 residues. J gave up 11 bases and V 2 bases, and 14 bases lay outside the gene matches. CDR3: CASSLSRDRAMRAFF. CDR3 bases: TGTGCCAGCAGCTTAAGTCGAGACAGGGCGATGAGGGCTTTCTTT.

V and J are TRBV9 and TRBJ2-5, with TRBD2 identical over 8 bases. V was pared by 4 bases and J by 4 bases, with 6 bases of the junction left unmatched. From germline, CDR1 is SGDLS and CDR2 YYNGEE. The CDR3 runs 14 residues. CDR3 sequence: CASSTSGSRETQYF. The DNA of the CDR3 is TGTGCCAGCAGCACCAGCGGGAGTCGAGAGACCCAGTACTTC. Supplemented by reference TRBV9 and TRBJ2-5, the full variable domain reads DSGVTQTPKHLITATGQRVTLRCSPRSGDLSVYWYQQSLDQGLQFLIQYYNGEERAKGNILERFSAQQFPDLHSELNLSSLELGDSALYFCASSTSGSRETQYFGPGTRLLVL.

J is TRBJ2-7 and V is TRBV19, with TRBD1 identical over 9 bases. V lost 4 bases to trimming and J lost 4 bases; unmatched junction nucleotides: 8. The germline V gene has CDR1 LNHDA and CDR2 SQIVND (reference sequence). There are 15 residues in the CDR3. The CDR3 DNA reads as TGTGCCAGTAGTAGGCCCGGGACAGGGTCGTACGAGCAGTACTTC. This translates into CASSRPGTGSYEQYF.

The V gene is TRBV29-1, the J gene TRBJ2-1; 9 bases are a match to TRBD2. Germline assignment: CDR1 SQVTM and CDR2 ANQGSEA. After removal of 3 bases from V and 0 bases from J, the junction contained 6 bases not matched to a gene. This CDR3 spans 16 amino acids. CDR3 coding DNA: TGCAGCGTTGATTTTAGCGGGAGACTCTCCTACAATGAGCAGTTCTTC. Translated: CSVDFSGRLSYNEQFF.

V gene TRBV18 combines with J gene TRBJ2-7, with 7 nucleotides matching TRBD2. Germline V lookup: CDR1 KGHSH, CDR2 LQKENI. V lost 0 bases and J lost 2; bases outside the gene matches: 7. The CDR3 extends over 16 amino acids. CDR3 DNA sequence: TGTGCCAGCTCACCACCGGGAGGGCCCAGAACCTACGAGCAGTACTTC. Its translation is CASSPPGGPRTYEQYF.

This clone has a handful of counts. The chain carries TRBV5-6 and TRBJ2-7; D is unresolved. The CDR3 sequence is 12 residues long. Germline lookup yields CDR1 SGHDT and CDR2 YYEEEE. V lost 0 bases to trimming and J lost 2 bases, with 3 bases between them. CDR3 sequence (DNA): TGTGCCAGCAGCTTGGCTGCCTACGAGCAGTACTTC. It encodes CASSLAAYEQYF.